The source of this T cell receptor beta chain is a study of CD8 T cell repertoires and HIV-1 epitope variants. Study at large: The baseline condition was 1M T cells left uncultured.

About this clone itself: The antigen remains undetermined.

This CDR3 comprises 16 residues. Germline assignment: CDR1 MDHEN and CDR2 SYDVKM. Assay: immunoSEQ multiplex PCR; the TCRdb copy retains only in-frame clones and omits some. Here the sample spans a few thousand clones, about 66% being singletons. J is TRBJ2-5 and V is TRBV28; TRBD2 aligns across 11 bases. The J call is in doubt because the DNA end fits TRBJ2-7 better. This clonotype originated in a male donor with HIV. Source material: cultured CD8+ T cells derived from PBMCs. The CDR3 DNA sequence: TGTGCCAGCAGTTTACCAATTAGCGGGAGGGCCGCCGAGCAGTACTTC. This sequence encodes CASSLPISGRAAEQYF.